Below, one T cell receptor (beta chain) is given with its context. Its antigen is as yet unknown. The data belong to a study of CD8+ T cells in alopecia areata. Study-wide background: Treated individuals took tofacitinib by mouth, 5 to 10 mg twice daily. Whole-study findings and limits: Lesional scalp, especially alopecia totalis/universalis, showed higher clonality than normal scalp. A great number of expanded lesional clones endured in scalp and blood during tofacitinib. The study found TCR sharing across patients less clear than in mice, possibly for HLA reasons.

The trim removed 7 bases at V and 5 bases at J, leaving 1 base unmatched. In germline, CDR1 is SNHLY, CDR2 FYNNEI. This CDR3 has 12 amino acids. Treatment here: oral pan-JAK inhibitor, 5-10 mg twice daily. Extraction of RNA preceded its reverse transcription into cDNA, which served as the sequencing template. Data came from immunoSEQ multiplex PCR; TCRdb stores just in-frame clones and leaves some out. The table has 150,000 to 200,000 clones, about 60% seen once. The clonotype comes from a human donor with alopecia areata. J is TRBJ2-5 and V is TRBV2; TRBD1 agrees at 10 bases. This material consisted of CD8+ T cells sorted from blood, taken at week 24, from a patient treated with tofacitinib. CDR3: CASKDRGETQYF. In nucleotides, the CDR3 is TGTGCCAGCAAGGACAGGGGGGAGACCCAGTACTTC.